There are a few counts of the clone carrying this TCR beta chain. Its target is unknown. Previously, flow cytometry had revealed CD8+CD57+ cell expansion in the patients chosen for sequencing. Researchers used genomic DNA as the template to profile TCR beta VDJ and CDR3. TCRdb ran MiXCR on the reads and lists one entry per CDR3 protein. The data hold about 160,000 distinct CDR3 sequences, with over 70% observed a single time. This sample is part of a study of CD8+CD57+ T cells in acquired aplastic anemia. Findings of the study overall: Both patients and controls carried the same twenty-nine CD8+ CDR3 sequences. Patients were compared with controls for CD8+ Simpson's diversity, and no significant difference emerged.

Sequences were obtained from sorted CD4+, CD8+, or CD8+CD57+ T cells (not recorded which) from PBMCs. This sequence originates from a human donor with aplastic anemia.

The CDR3 bases are TGTGCCAGCAGTTACTCGAAAGGGCTGACCCAGTACTTC. Translation: CASSYSKGLTQYF. This rearrangement joins TRBV6-5 to TRBJ2-5; D gene uncertain. CDR3 size: 13 residues. Germline V gene lookup returns CDR1 MNHEY and CDR2 SVGAGI. V was trimmed by 0 bases and J by 7 bases, leaving 9 bases between them.